The rows below give T cell receptor beta chains drawn from one sample of a study of blood T cell repertoires in COVID-19. Assay used: immunoSEQ multiplex PCR; TCRdb lists only in-frame clones, some missing. This table has a few hundred thousand clones, 70% to 90% appearing once. Source material: PBMCs or T cells enriched from blood (not recorded which). The receptor source for this set is a woman in her twenties or thirties who had recovered from COVID-19. CDR3s include the opening cysteine and the closing phenylalanine or tryptophan. D genes are given only for firm matches. Size tells how often a clone was seen (once, few, many) or the class of an expanded clone, and some rows leave it out.

TRBJ2-7 | TRBV11-3 | . | 15 | . | CASSLDTSAFHEQYF | TGTGCCAGCAGCTTAGATACGAGCGCCTTCCACGAGCAGTACTTC
TRBJ2-2 | TRBV6-4 | TRBD2 | 19 | once | CASSDSWLAGAANTGELFF | TGTGCCAGCAGTGACTCATGGCTAGCGGGGGCCGCGAACACCGGGGAGCTGTTTTTT
TRBJ1-1 | TRBV27 | TRBD1 | 13 | . | CAASGTGPAEAFF | TGTGCCGCATCCGGGACAGGGCCCGCTGAAGCTTTCTTT
TRBJ2-3 | TRBV2 | . | 14 | . | CASSDRGGEDTQYF | TGTGCCAGCAGTGATCGTGGAGGGGAGGATACGCAGTATTTT
TRBJ2-7 | TRBV13 | . | 14 | . | CASSPGRATNEQYF | TGTGCCAGCAGCCCCGGCAGGGCAACCAACGAGCAGTACTTC
TRBJ1-1 | TRBV11-2 | . | 14 | . | CASSLALGETEAFF | TGTGCCAGCAGCTTAGCTCTCGGTGAGACTGAAGCTTTCTTT
TRBJ1-2 | TRBV13 | . | 14 | . | CASSLRQNSYGYTF | TGTGCCAGCAGCTTAAGACAGAACTCCTATGGCTACACCTTC
TRBJ2-5 | TRBV5-1 | TRBD2 | 14 | . | CASSPTSGSETQYF | TGCGCCAGCAGCCCGACTAGCGGGAGCGAGACCCAGTACTTC
TRBJ1-1 | TRBV5-8 | . | 11 | . | CASSFPIEAFF | TGTGCCAGCAGCTTCCCTATTGAAGCTTTCTTT
TRBJ1-1 | TRBV7-2 | TRBD1 | 15 | . | CASSFSTGGNTEAFF | TGTGCCAGCAGTTTTTCCACAGGGGGAAACACTGAAGCTTTCTTT
TRBJ1-1 | TRBV24-1 | TRBD1 | 15 | . | CATSDRTGGNTEAFF | TGTGCCACCAGTGATCGGACAGGGGGAAACACTGAAGCTTTCTTT
TRBJ2-1 | TRBV4-1 | TRBD1 | 15 | many | CASSQAGQGAIEQFF | TGCGCCAGCAGCCAAGCGGGACAGGGAGCGATTGAGCAGTTCTTC
TRBJ2-3 | TRBV20-1 | TRBD2 | 16 | . | CSASSGRRASTDTQYF | TGCAGTGCTAGTAGCGGGAGAAGAGCTAGCACAGATACGCAGTATTTT
TRBJ1-2 | TRBV18 | TRBD1 | 15 | . | CASSPGQGLGCGYTF | TGTGCCAGCTCACCGGGACAGGGCCTTGGCTGTGGCTACACCTTC
TRBJ1-6 | TRBV7-2 | TRBD1 | 16 | . | CASSLAGQGANSPLHF | TGTGCCAGCAGCTTAGCGGGGCAGGGGGCCAATTCACCCCTCCACTTT
TRBJ2-6 | TRBV20-1 | . | 13 | . | CSASLSGANVLTF | TGCAGTGCTAGTCTTTCTGGGGCCAACGTCCTGACTTTC
TRBJ2-7 | TRBV4-1 | TRBD1 | 15 | . | CASSQEQGAAYEQYF | TGCGCCAGCAGCCAAGAACAGGGGGCAGCCTACGAGCAGTACTTC
TRBJ1-1 | TRBV6-4 | . | 16 | . | CASSDGGGLVNTEAFF | TGTGCCAGCAGTGACGGGGGGGGTTTGGTGAACACTGAAGCTTTCTTT
TRBJ2-2 | TRBV2 | TRBD1 | 17 | . | CASIPGQGLSNTGELFF | TGTGCCAGCATTCCGGGACAGGGGCTGTCGAACACCGGGGAGCTGTTTTTT
TRBJ2-3 | TRBV11-3 | . | 12 | once | CASSLDPDTQYF | TGTGCCAGCAGCTTAGATCCGGATACGCAGTATTTT
TRBJ2-4 | TRBV11-2 | TRBD2 | 17 | . | CASSLGATSGRVYIQYF | TGTGCCAGCAGCTTAGGCGCGACTAGCGGGAGGGTTTACATTCAGTACTTC
TRBJ2-2 | TRBV11-2 | . | 14 | . | CASSLPGDTGELFF | TGTGCCAGCAGCTTACCAGGGGACACCGGGGAGCTGTTTTTT
TRBJ1-1 | TRBV19 | . | 13 | . | CASSETRNTEAFF | TGTGCCAGTAGTGAGACAAGGAACACTGAAGCTTTCTTT
TRBJ2-5 | TRBV5-1 | . | 13 | once | CASSLGGQETQYF | TGCGCCAGCAGCTTAGGCGGGCAAGAGACCCAGTACTTC